These 6 T cell receptor beta chains came from one sample sequenced in a study of blood T cell repertoires in COVID-19. The protocol was immunoSEQ multiplex PCR, while the TCRdb copy is restricted to in-frame clones and leaves out a portion. The data hold fewer than 450,000 clones, with approximately 85% observed a single time. Sequenced material: PBMCs or T cells enriched from blood (not recorded which). These receptors came from a woman aged 40 to 50 with acute COVID-19.

The V call is TRBV2, the J call TRBJ1-5, with 8 nucleotides matching TRBD1. The CDR3 runs to 17 residues. After removal of 4 bases from V and 0 bases from J, the junction contained 8 bases not matched to a gene. Germline CDR1 and CDR2: SNHLY and FYNNEI. The CDR3 bases are TGTGCCAGCAGTGCACAGGGGGGGCACCATAGCAATCAGCCCCAGCATTTT. It is translated as CASSAQGGHHSNQPQHF.

This sequence joins TRBV5-6 and TRBJ2-3, with 8 bases matching TRBD1. The CDR3 contains 15 residues. V lost 4 bases to trimming and J lost 2 bases; unmatched junction nucleotides: 6. Germline V gene sequence: CDR1 SGHDT, CDR2 YYEEEE. For the CDR3, the DNA is TGTGCCAGCAGCCTAGGGACAGGAAACACAGATACGCAGTATTTT. Its protein product is CASSLGTGNTDTQYF.

The V gene is TRBV6-5, the J gene TRBJ2-2, with D possibly matching TRBD2 (6 bases). V shed 2 bases and J shed 6 bases, with 10 bases lying between them. The V gene's germline CDR1 is MNHEY and CDR2 SVGAGI. The CDR3 contains 14 residues. Here the CDR3 DNA reads TGTGCCAGCAGTTACGCAGGCGGGGCCGGGGAGCTGTTTTTT. As protein: CASSYAGGAGELFF.

The chain recombines TRBV30 with TRBJ1-2; a possible D gene is TRBD1 (6 bases). The V end was cut by 3 bases, the J end by 4 bases, with 18 bases between. This CDR3 region has 15 residues. The germline V gene encodes CDR1 GTSNPN and CDR2 SVGIG (reference sequence). The CDR3 bases are TGTGCCTGGAGCCGAAAAGTCAGGGGCGGCTATGGCTACACCTTC. The encoded protein is CAWSRKVRGGYGYTF.

The chain recombines TRBV5-6 with TRBJ2-7; the match to TRBD1 covers 8 bases. Trimming took 0 bases from V and 9 from J; bases not matched to a gene: 20. The CDR3 has 18 residues. Germline V lookup: CDR1 SGHDT, CDR2 YYEEEE. As DNA, the CDR3 is TGTGCCAGCAGCTTGGCTCCGTATTACGGGCAGGGGGCGCGGGGGCAGTACTTC. Translation: CASSLAPYYGQGARGQYF. The full variable domain, with the rest looked up from reference TRBV5-6 and TRBJ2-7, is DAGVTQSPTHLIKTRGQQVTLRCSPKSGHDTVSWYQQALGQGPQFIFQYYEEEERQRGNFPDRFSGHQFPNYSSELNVNALLLGDSALYLCASSLAPYYGQGARGQYFGPGTRLTVT.

The CDR3 DNA sequence: TGTGCCACCAGCAGAGTGAGGGAGGGTGCATCATTCTACACCTTC. Its protein product is CATSRVREGASFYTF. The genes are TRBV15 and TRBJ1-2; D gene uncertain. The CDR3 length is 15 residues. Trimming removed 1 base from V and 10 bases from J, with 19 bases in between. Germline V gives CDR1 LNHNV, CDR2 YYDKDF (reference sequence). The full variable domain, rest sourced from reference TRBV15 and TRBJ1-2, is DAMVIQNPRYQVTQFGKPVTLSCSQTLNHNVMYWYQQKSSQAPKLLFHYYDKDFNNEADTPDNFQSRRPNTSFCFLDIRSPGLGDTAMYLCATSRVREGASFYTFGSGTRLTVV.